This T cell receptor (beta chain) was identified in a study of memory CD4+ T cells and cytomegalovirus serostatus. Findings of the study overall: Each of 60 to 80 CMV-associated TCRbeta sequences occurred in one to five individuals.

The length of the CDR3 is 14 residues. V was pared by 4 bases and J by 4 bases, with 1 base of the junction left unmatched. The germline V gene encodes CDR1 ENHRY and CDR2 SYGVKD. This clone was found once. Its antigen is unknown. Single viable CD3+CD4+CD8-CD45RO+ cells were sorted as the memory CD4+ T cells. Methods used by the authors: Out-of-frame sequences were removed, leaving roughly 2,200,000 distinct TCRbeta sequences. Data came from immunoSEQ multiplex PCR; TCRdb stores just in-frame clones and leaves some out. That table supplies the V and J calls and clone size; D and trimming were determined from the DNA. The profile shows about 48,000 clones, roughly 78% of them singletons.

The clonotype comes from an adult in good health and CMV-seronegative. The chain employs TRBV10-3 and TRBJ2-7, with TRBD2 identical over 13 bases. Sequencing used memory CD4+ T cells from blood. The CDR3 DNA reads as TGTGCCATCAGTGGGACTAGCGGGGGTTACGAGCAGTACTTC. Translation gives CAISGTSGGYEQYF.